These T cell receptor beta chains were read from a single sample in a study of shared clonotypes between healthy human individuals. Sequencing was performed with immunoSEQ multiplex PCR; in TCRdb, only in-frame clones are kept and a portion is missing. The sample carries 600,000 to 750,000 clones, roughly 72% recorded once. The sequencing input was memory CD4+ T cells sorted from blood. These TCRs come from a woman in her 30s in good health. The CDR3 runs from the conserved cysteine through the conserved F or W. The D gene is left open where the match is weak. A row's size may be missing; if present it is once, few, many or a size class.

d_gene	v_gene	j_gene	abundance	CDR3aa	CDR3nt
-	TRBV10-3	TRBJ2-6	-	CAIRQSTGANVLTF	TGTGCCATCAGACAGTCTACTGGGGCCAACGTCCTGACTTTC
-	TRBV11-2	TRBJ2-4	once	CASSLGPRGGQNIQYF	TGTGCCAGCAGCTTAGGTCCCAGAGGGGGGCAAAACATTCAGTACTTC
-	TRBV18	TRBJ2-5	-	CASSPAFSQETQYF	TGTGCCAGCTCACCCGCCTTTAGCCAAGAGACCCAGTACTTC
TRBD1	TRBV5-4	TRBJ2-1	-	CASSSPGTGGNEQFF	TGTGCCAGCAGCTCACCCGGGACAGGGGGGAATGAGCAGTTCTTC
-	TRBV7-9	TRBJ2-7	once	CASSNYRDRHYEQYF	TGTGCCAGCAGCAACTACAGGGATCGGCATTACGAGCAGTACTTC
TRBD2	TRBV19	TRBJ2-1	-	CASSISGALYNEQFF	TGTGCCAGTAGTATTAGCGGGGCCCTCTACAATGAGCAGTTCTTC
-	TRBV7-9	TRBJ2-7	-	CASSLERRGYEQYF	TGTGCCAGCAGCTTAGAGCGCAGGGGATACGAGCAGTACTTC
-	TRBV7-3	TRBJ2-7	-	CASSLTPGRLSWQYF	TGTGCCAGCAGCTTAACCCCGGGACGACTTAGCTGGCAGTACTTC
TRBD2	TRBV6-1	TRBJ2-7	once	CASSESGGLHEQYF	TGTGCCAGCAGTGAATCGGGAGGGCTCCACGAGCAGTACTTC
-	TRBV28	TRBJ1-5	many	CASISLSGGNQPQHF	TGTGCCAGCATATCGTTGTCAGGTGGCAATCAGCCCCAGCATTTT
TRBD2	TRBV23-1	TRBJ2-3	many	CASRLPGLPTDTQYF	TGCGCCAGCAGGCTCCCGGGACTACCAACAGATACGCAGTATTTT
TRBD2	TRBV30	TRBJ2-2	-	CAWNLGTRLTGELFF	TGTGCCTGGAACCTAGGGACTAGGCTCACCGGGGAGCTGTTTTTT
TRBD2	TRBV6-1	TRBJ2-7	-	CATLAGGRYEQYF	TGTGCCACCTTAGCGGGAGGGAGGTACGAGCAGTACTTC
-	TRBV5-4	TRBJ2-5	-	CASSLAGGPGETQYF	TGTGCCAGCAGCTTGGCTGGTGGCCCGGGGGAGACCCAGTACTTC
-	TRBV18	TRBJ1-1	once	CASSPQTDLMNTEAFF	TGTGCCAGCTCACCACAGACAGATTTAATGAACACTGAAGCTTTCTTT
-	TRBV7-2	TRBJ2-7	-	CASSLGSGQGFSSSYEQYF	TGTGCCAGCAGCTTAGGGTCTGGGCAGGGGTTTTCGAGCTCCTACGAGCAGTACTTC
-	TRBV4-2	TRBJ1-1	few	CASSLMGEITEAFF	TGTGCCAGCAGCTTAATGGGGGAGATCACTGAAGCTTTCTTT
-	TRBV5-1	TRBJ2-2	-	CASSFGSGNTGELFF	TGCGCCAGCAGCTTTGGTAGCGGGAACACCGGGGAGCTGTTTTTT
-	TRBV5-6	TRBJ1-3	few	CASSFAGNTIYF	TGTGCCAGCAGTTTCGCTGGAAACACCATATATTTT
-	TRBV6-5	TRBJ2-7	-	CASRGTGKTYEQYF	TGTGCCAGCAGGGGTACAGGGAAAACCTACGAGCAGTACTTC
-	TRBV28	TRBJ1-1	once	CASSAPRAMNTEAFF	TGTGCCAGCAGTGCCCCCAGGGCCATGAACACTGAAGCTTTCTTT
-	TRBV10-2	TRBJ2-5	-	CASTLQVQETQYF	TGCGCCAGCACGTTGCAGGTCCAAGAGACCCAGTACTTC
TRBD1	TRBV19	TRBJ1-2	-	CASSPQDRDGYTF	TGTGCCAGTAGTCCCCAGGACAGGGATGGCTACACCTTC
TRBD2	TRBV4-2	TRBJ2-6	-	CASSQLLRSGRPGANVLTF	TGTGCCAGCAGCCAACTGTTGAGAAGCGGGAGGCCTGGGGCCAACGTCCTGACTTTC
TRBD2	TRBV19	TRBJ2-3	-	CASSPYSGTDTQYF	TGTGCCAGTAGCCCTTATAGCGGGACAGATACGCAGTATTTT
-	TRBV6-5	TRBJ2-1	-	CASSPPEYNEQFF	TGTGCCAGCAGTCCGCCTGAGTACAATGAGCAGTTCTTC
-	TRBV5-1	TRBJ1-4	-	CASRQRDNEKLFF	TGCGCCAGCAGGCAAAGAGATAATGAAAAACTGTTTTTT
-	TRBV6-1	TRBJ2-2	-	CASSGRPLTGRSGELFF	TGTGCCAGCAGTGGACGGCCGTTAACAGGAAGGTCCGGGGAGCTGTTTTTT
TRBD1	TRBV5-1	TRBJ2-1	-	CASSGGTEYNEQFF	TGCGCCAGCAGCGGTGGGACAGAGTACAATGAGCAGTTCTTC
-	TRBV28	TRBJ2-3	-	CASSSPRSDTQYF	TGTGCCAGCAGTTCCCCCCGGTCGGATACGCAGTATTTT
-	TRBV2	TRBJ1-1	-	CASSDPNTEAFF	TGTGCCAGCAGTGACCCGAACACTGAAGCTTTCTTT
TRBD2	TRBV7-6	TRBJ2-3	few	CASSENGRERLDTQYF	TGTGCCAGCAGCGAAAATGGGCGGGAGAGGTTAGATACGCAGTATTTT
-	TRBV29-1	TRBJ2-5	-	CSVEGGRETQYF	TGCAGCGTTGAGGGGGGTAGGGAGACCCAGTACTTC
-	TRBV5-1	TRBJ1-2	-	CASSPGTLLLDGYTF	TGCGCCAGCAGCCCCGGGACACTCCTCCTGGATGGCTACACCTTC
TRBD1	TRBV11-2	TRBJ2-7	few	CASRRTGTSYEQYF	TGTGCCAGCAGGAGGACAGGGACCTCCTACGAGCAGTACTTC
-	TRBV2	TRBJ2-7	-	CASSEGMDSATYEQYF	TGTGCCAGCAGTGAAGGGATGGATAGCGCCACCTACGAGCAGTACTTC
-	TRBV25-1	TRBJ1-1	-	CASSARGGNWAEAFF	TGTGCCAGCAGTGCCCGGGGGGGGAATTGGGCTGAAGCTTTCTTT
TRBD1	TRBV5-4	TRBJ1-1	-	CASSPEGQGYRAFF	TGTGCCAGCAGCCCAGAAGGACAGGGTTATAGAGCTTTCTTT
TRBD1	TRBV10-3	TRBJ2-4	few	CAISEGQAEDIQYF	TGTGCCATCAGTGAGGGACAGGCTGAGGACATTCAGTACTTC
TRBD1	TRBV7-2	TRBJ1-2	few	CASSLAGQVPVGYTF	TGTGCCAGCAGCTTAGCGGGACAGGTTCCGGTTGGCTACACCTTC
-	TRBV7-2	TRBJ2-5	-	CASNPGGGETQYF	TGTGCCAGCAACCCAGGGGGAGGTGAGACCCAGTACTTC
-	TRBV28	TRBJ1-4	-	CASSLGQGEGEKLFF	TGTGCCAGCAGTTTGGGTCAAGGGGAGGGGGAAAAACTGTTTTTT
-	TRBV6-6	TRBJ2-7	-	CASGGYEQYF	TGTGCCAGCGGGGGCTACGAGCAGTACTTC
-	TRBV6-5	TRBJ1-4	-	CASSTLVNEKLFF	TGTGCCAGCAGTACCCTAGTTAATGAAAAACTGTTTTTT
-	TRBV27	TRBJ2-2	-	CASSLRGTGELFF	TGTGCCAGCAGTTTGCGAGGGACCGGGGAGCTGTTTTTT
-	TRBV7-9	TRBJ2-7	few	CASSLSSYEQYF	TGTGCCAGCAGCCTAAGCTCCTACGAGCAGTACTTC
-	TRBV28	TRBJ1-5	-	CASSSTLGTSNQPQHF	TGTGCCAGCAGTTCCACCTTAGGGACAAGCAATCAGCCCCAGCATTTT
-	TRBV5-4	TRBJ1-1	-	CASRADQEAFF	TGTGCCAGCAGGGCGGATCAGGAAGCTTTCTTT
-	TRBV5-1	TRBJ1-1	-	CASSFGENTEAFF	TGCGCCAGCAGCTTCGGGGAGAACACTGAAGCTTTCTTT
-	TRBV28	TRBJ2-7	-	CASGGFLPVSYEQYF	TGTGCCAGCGGAGGCTTTCTCCCAGTCTCCTACGAGCAGTACTTC
-	TRBV7-2	TRBJ2-7	many	CASSSKGARGGYEQYF	TGTGCCAGCAGCTCAAAGGGTGCCAGGGGGGGATACGAGCAGTACTTC